The 30 T cell receptor beta chains below all came from one sample that was sequenced in a study of T cell responses to AZD1222 COVID-19 vaccine. The protocol was immunoSEQ multiplex PCR, while the TCRdb copy is restricted to in-frame clones and leaves out a portion. The sample consists of 95,000 to 100,000 clones, just over 85% of them appearing once. Material: peripheral blood, obtained on day 0 of AZD1222 vaccination. These receptors all come from an adult in good health.

The chain joins TRBV7-2 to TRBJ1-6, with a weak D call TRBD1 (5 bases). V lost 1 base to trimming and J lost 14 bases, with 15 bases between them. The CDR3 has 14 amino acids. Germline CDR1 reads SGHTA; CDR2 reads FQGNSA. This CDR3 reads CASSLGPGPKTLHF. The CDR3 DNA reads TGTGCCAGCAGCTTAGGTCCGGGACCTAAAACCCTCCACTTT.

V gene TRBV6-5 combines with J gene TRBJ1-1, with TRBD1 matching over 9 bases. Germline V gene data show CDR1 as MNHEY and CDR2 as SVGAGI. V dropped 4 bases and J dropped 5; count of bases not matched to a gene: 11. CDR3 length: 16 amino acids. The CDR3 DNA follows: TGTGCCAGCAGTTTAGTTTGGACAGGGGATGCGACTGAAGCTTTCTTT. It specifies CASSLVWTGDATEAFF.

V is TRBV6-4 and J is TRBJ2-3; 8 positions agree with TRBD2. J gave up 1 base and V 3 bases, and 0 bases lay outside the gene matches. In germline, CDR1 is MRHNA, CDR2 SNTAGT. There are 14 residues in the CDR3. DNA of the CDR3: TGTGCCAGCAGTGAGCGGGAGGGCACAGATACGCAGTATTTT. This sequence encodes CASSEREGTDTQYF.

The chain recombines TRBV28 with TRBJ2-1, with 10 bases fitting TRBD1. The length of the CDR3 is 15 residues. CDR1 MDHEN and CDR2 SYDVKM come from the germline V gene. The V gene end was trimmed by 5 bases and the J gene end by 4 bases; junction bases not matched to a gene: 5. Here the CDR3 reads CASSDRDRGYNEQFF. The CDR3 coding sequence is TGTGCCAGCAGTGACCGGGACAGGGGTTACAATGAGCAGTTCTTC.

This clone came up once. The chain has TRBV11-3 and TRBJ2-1, with D possibly TRBD2 on 7 matching bases. The germline V and J ends were trimmed by 1 base and 8 bases, with 15 bases remaining between them. Germline values: CDR1 SGHNT, CDR2 YENEEA. The CDR3 runs to 15 residues. This CDR3 reads CASSLGGGGLDEQFF. CDR3 DNA: TGTGCCAGCAGCTTAGGAGGGGGAGGGCTGGATGAGCAGTTCTTC.

This clone was seen a single time. The rearrangement joins TRBV5-3 to TRBJ1-1; possible D gene TRBD1, 5 bases. Being an ORF, TRBV5-3 has a function that is uncertain. The length of the CDR3 is 16 residues. Between the trimmed V and J ends, which lost 4 bases and 0 bases, there was a span of 16 bases. The CDR3 DNA is TGTGCCAGAAGCACCCCGGGACTGCTAATGAACACTGAAGCTTTCTTT. Residues: CARSTPGLLMNTEAFF.

V gene TRBV25-1 combines with J gene TRBJ1-1; D is unresolved. V was shortened by 8 bases and J by 11 bases, with 15 bases between the two germline ends. Looked up from germline, CDR1 is MGHDK and CDR2 is SYGVNS. The CDR3 is made up of 11 amino acids. CDR3 coding DNA: TGTGCCAGCGGGCCCCCTGGGAGGGCTTTCTTT. This sequence encodes CASGPPGRAFF. The full variable domain, in which reference TRBV25-1 and TRBJ1-1 provide the parts outside the CDR3, is EADIYQTPRYLVIGTGKKITLECSQTMGHDKMYWYQQDPGMELHLIHYSYGVNSTEKGDLSSESTVSRIRTEHFPLTLESARPSHTSQYLCASGPPGRAFFGQGTRLTVV.

The sample holds one count of this clone. The chain uses TRBV27 and TRBJ1-2, with D hard to call. Germline V lookup: CDR1 MNHEY, CDR2 SMNVEV (reference sequence). The germline V and J ends were trimmed by 5 bases and 5 bases, with 18 bases remaining between them. There are 15 residues in the CDR3. This CDR3 is CASSPMEREIYGYTF. CDR3 DNA: TGTGCCAGCAGTCCCATGGAGAGAGAGATTTATGGCTACACCTTC.

The rearrangement joins TRBV4-3 to TRBJ2-3; 8 bases align to TRBD2. The CDR3 covers 16 residues. The V gene end was trimmed by 3 bases and the J gene end by 2 bases; junction bases not matched to a gene: 7. Germline V lookup: CDR1 LGHNA, CDR2 YSLEER. The CDR3 reads CASSHATSGPTDTQYF. DNA for the CDR3: TGCGCCAGCAGCCACGCTACTAGCGGACCCACAGATACGCAGTATTTT.

This chain joins TRBV5-1 and TRBJ2-3, with TRBD2 matching over 12 bases. CDR1 and CDR2 from the germline V gene are SGHRS and YFSETQ. The V gene end was trimmed by 4 bases and the J gene end by 6 bases; junction bases not matched to a gene: 6. The CDR3 runs 15 residues. The CDR3 here is CASSPGLAGHDTQYF. CDR3 nucleotide sequence: TGCGCCAGCAGCCCCGGACTAGCGGGACATGATACGCAGTATTTT.

The CDR3 protein is CASSLGLGREQYF. DNA of the CDR3: TGTGCCAGCAGCTTAGGGCTCGGGAGGGAGCAGTACTTC. The gene calls are TRBV7-3 and TRBJ2-7; TRBD2 agrees at 7 bases. The V and J ends lost 2 bases and 7 bases, in that order; junction bases with no gene match: 5. Germline V gene lookup returns CDR1 SGHTA and CDR2 FQGTGA. The CDR3 runs to 13 residues.

The chain employs TRBV5-4 and TRBJ2-2, with D perhaps matching TRBD1 (6 bases). This CDR3 is built from 15 residues. Trimming took 5 bases from V and 1 from J, leaving 12 bases between them. Per germline, CDR1 SGHNT and CDR2 YYREEE (reference sequence). Here the CDR3 reads CASRLGGRNTGELFF. CDR3 DNA sequence: TGTGCCAGCAGACTAGGGGGAAGGAACACCGGGGAGCTGTTTTTT.

The CDR3 region has the DNA TGTGCCAGCACCGACAGGGGCCTGCAAGATGAGCAGTTCTTC. Translation: CASTDRGLQDEQFF. The V and J genes are TRBV11-1 and TRBJ2-1; 8 positions match TRBD1. Germline trimming cut 7 bases from V and 8 bases from J; bases unmatched to any gene: 10. Germline V gene lookup returns CDR1 SGHAT and CDR2 FQDESV (reference sequence). This CDR3 is built from 14 residues.

The CDR3 sequence is CASRGTASPGNTIYF. The CDR3 DNA sequence: TGTGCCAGCAGGGGGACGGCCAGCCCCGGAAACACCATATATTTT. The rearrangement links TRBV7-8 to TRBJ1-3, with D perhaps TRBD1 (5 bases). There are 15 residues in the CDR3. The V gene lost 6 bases and the J gene lost 4 bases, with 16 bases spanning the gap. The germline CDR1 and CDR2 sequences are SGHVS and FQNEAQ.

The V gene is TRBV5-6, the J gene TRBJ2-7, with 8 bases aligning to TRBD1. The length of the CDR3 is 16 residues. Germline CDR1 SGHDT, CDR2 YYEEEE. Trimming cost V 4 bases and J 0 bases; bases outside gene matches: 9. Here the CDR3 DNA reads TGTGCCAGCAGCATTTCGACAGGGGCCCTCTCCTACGAGCAGTACTTC. Its protein product is CASSISTGALSYEQYF.

The chain combines TRBV7-9 with TRBJ1-2; TRBD1 is a possible D gene (5 bases). CDR3 length: 13 amino acids. The germline V gene encodes CDR1 SEHNR and CDR2 FQNEAQ (reference sequence). With 3 bases removed from V and 4 bases from J, the gap between germline ends came to 9 bases. The CDR3 protein is CASSFGGTYGYTF. For the CDR3, the DNA is TGTGCCAGCAGCTTTGGGGGGACCTATGGCTACACCTTC.

The chain employs TRBV7-3 and TRBJ1-6, with a weak D call TRBD1 (6 bases). The V end lost 5 bases, the J end lost 7 bases, and 12 bases lay between the germline ends. Germline CDR1 and CDR2: SGHTA and FQGTGA. The CDR3 has 14 residues. The chain's CDR3 is CASSPGQPNSPLHF. DNA for the CDR3: TGTGCCAGCAGCCCCGGACAGCCCAATTCACCCCTCCACTTT.

V and J are TRBV2 and TRBJ2-6; 8 bases match TRBD1. The V gene end was trimmed by 5 bases and the J gene end by 1 base; junction bases not matched to a gene: 10. Per the germline V gene, CDR1 is SNHLY and CDR2 is FYNNEI. The CDR3 loop spans 18 amino acids. DNA of the CDR3: TGTGCCAGCAGTCAGAGGACAGGGCTCAGATCTGGGGCCAACGTCCTGACTTTC. This gives the protein CASSQRTGLRSGANVLTF.

The V call is TRBV4-1, the J call TRBJ2-3; D may match TRBD1 or TRBD2 (7 bases each). The ends were cut back, 0 bases at V and 5 bases at J, with 15 bases in the middle. Looked up from germline, CDR1 is MGHRA and CDR2 is YSYEKL. The CDR3 is 16 amino acids. The CDR3 DNA is TGCGCCAGCAGCCAAGAGGTCAGGGGGGGAGTAGATACGCAGTATTTT. As protein: CASSQEVRGGVDTQYF.

In its sample, this clone was seen once. The gene calls are TRBV10-3 and TRBJ1-4, with TRBD1 as a possible D gene (5 bases). From germline, CDR1 is ENHRY and CDR2 SYGVKD. Deletions cut 4 bases from V and 8 bases from J, with 17 bases between. This CDR3 has 15 residues. The DNA for the CDR3 is TGTGCCATCAGTGCTACCGGTACCAGGGAGGAAAAACTGTTTTTT. This codes for CAISATGTREEKLFF.

The J gene is TRBJ2-2, the V gene TRBV4-3, with D perhaps matching TRBD2 (6 bases). The CDR3 covers 16 residues. The V end lost 2 bases, the J end lost 2 bases, and 12 bases lay between the germline ends. Germline CDR1 reads LGHNA; CDR2 reads YSLEER. CDR3 in DNA: TGCGCCAGCAGCCAATCCCCTAGCGCCAACACCGGGGAGCTGTTTTTT. Protein product: CASSQSPSANTGELFF.

The V call is TRBV28, the J call TRBJ1-2; possibly TRBD1 for D (5 bases). Germline V gives CDR1 MDHEN, CDR2 SYDVKM. The V and J ends lost 5 bases and 8 bases respectively, with 12 bases between them. CDR3 length equals 12 residues. DNA for the CDR3: TGTGCCAGCAGTCCCCAATGGACAGGCTACACCTTC. It encodes CASSPQWTGYTF.

V gene TRBV2 combines with J gene TRBJ1-4; TRBD1 matches 12 bases. CDR1 SNHLY and CDR2 FYNNEI come from the germline V gene. J gave up 8 bases and V 6 bases, and 7 bases lay outside the gene matches. The CDR3 spans 15 residues. The CDR3 loop is CASRRDRGRQEKLFF. The CDR3 nucleotides read TGTGCCAGCAGGAGGGACAGGGGGCGGCAAGAAAAACTGTTTTTT.

The chain couples TRBV11-2 to TRBJ2-7; maybe TRBD1 (6 bases). Germline V gene data show CDR1 as SGHAT and CDR2 as FQNNGV. The CDR3 consists of 14 residues. The V and J ends lost 4 bases and 7 bases respectively, with 17 bases between them. As DNA, the CDR3 is TGTGCCAGCAGCTGGATACAGGGAAGTGGTGAGCAGTACTTC. Protein sequence: CASSWIQGSGEQYF.

This clone has just one count. This sample also contains other DNA sequences that code for the same CDR3. The genes are TRBV11-2 and TRBJ2-3; D not resolved. The CDR3 sequence is 12 residues long. Trimming removed 4 bases from V and 0 bases from J, with 2 bases in between. Germline CDR1 is SGHAT and CDR2 is FQNNGV. CDR3 region: CASSSSTDTQYF. DNA of the CDR3: TGTGCCAGCAGCTCTAGCACAGATACGCAGTATTTT.

This clone has only a few counts. The J gene is TRBJ2-2, the V gene TRBV7-2; possible D gene TRBD2, 6 bases. Germline CDR1 is SGHTA and CDR2 is FQGNSA. CDR3 length: 15 amino acids. V was pared by 3 bases and J by 5 bases, with 13 bases between. The CDR3 region has the DNA TGTGCCAGCAGCTTCGCGGGGCGGGGAACCGGGGAGCTGTTTTTT. It yields the protein CASSFAGRGTGELFF.

This chain uses TRBV19 with TRBJ2-2; D is ambiguous. With 6 bases removed from V and 6 bases from J, the gap between germline ends came to 11 bases. The CDR3 runs to 13 residues. In germline, CDR1 is LNHDA, CDR2 SQIVND (reference sequence). DNA of the CDR3: TGTGCCAGTAGACATCTGGACCCCGGGGAGCTGTTTTTT. It codes for CASRHLDPGELFF.

V is TRBV2 and J is TRBJ1-2; 7 nucleotides align to TRBD1. The trim removed 3 bases at V and 14 bases at J, leaving 6 bases unmatched. The CDR3 is 11 residues long. Germline assignment: CDR1 SNHLY and CDR2 FYNNEI. The CDR3 nucleotides read TGTGCCAGCAGTGATACGTCAGGGGGTACCTTC. This codes for CASSDTSGGTF.

This clone occurred a few times. The V call is TRBV7-9, the J call TRBJ1-2; the D gene is possibly TRBD1 (5 bases). The CDR3 runs 15 residues. Germline V gives CDR1 SEHNR, CDR2 FQNEAQ (reference sequence). V was trimmed by 5 bases and J by 3 bases, leaving 16 bases between them. CDR3 sequence reads: CASSLTGWGDYGYTF. The CDR3 DNA reads TGTGCCAGCAGCCTAACGGGCTGGGGGGACTATGGCTACACCTTC.

This rearrangement joins TRBV28 to TRBJ2-7; 13 bases line up with TRBD2. Looked up from germline, CDR1 is MDHEN and CDR2 is SYDVKM. The CDR3 is 16 residues long. The trim removed 5 bases at V and 2 bases at J, leaving 6 bases unmatched. CDR3: CASSIPGTSGTYEQYF. The CDR3 DNA reads TGTGCCAGCAGTATACCCGGGACTAGCGGGACCTACGAGCAGTACTTC.